These T cell receptor beta chains were read from a single sample in a study of blood T cell repertoires in COVID-19. Data came from immunoSEQ multiplex PCR; TCRdb stores just in-frame clones and leaves some out. The profile shows 150,000 to 200,000 clones, 84% of them singletons. Sample: peripheral blood. The receptors were gathered from a man in his thirties or forties with active or convalescent COVID-19. The CDR3 runs from the conserved cysteine through the conserved F or W. A D gene is named only where the DNA matches it firmly. Rows may omit the clone size; those that give it use once, few, many or a size class.

>TRBV7-6|TRBJ2-5|NA|NA
CASSLVAPETQYF
TGTGCCAGCAGCTTAGTCGCGCCAGAGACCCAGTACTTC
>TRBV14|TRBJ2-7|NA|NA
CASSLYNIYEQYF
TGTGCCAGCAGCCTGTACAATATCTACGAGCAGTACTTC
>TRBV5-6|TRBJ2-6|NA|NA
CASSFPPPGANVLTF
TGTGCCAGCAGCTTTCCTCCCCCCGGGGCCAACGTCCTGACTTTC
>TRBV7-3|TRBJ1-1|TRBD1|NA
CASSETGGITEAFF
TGTGCCAGCAGCGAGACAGGGGGGATCACTGAAGCTTTCTTT
>TRBV27|TRBJ1-3|NA|NA
CASSPSLQGGGSGNTIYF
TGTGCCAGCAGTCCCTCTCTACAGGGTGGAGGTTCTGGAAACACCATATATTTT
>TRBV7-2|TRBJ2-1|NA|NA
CASRETGTHYNEQFF
TGTGCCAGCAGGGAGACCGGGACACATTACAATGAGCAGTTCTTC
>TRBV6-6|TRBJ2-5|NA|NA
CASIASVRQETQYF
TGTGCCAGCATTGCAAGCGTCAGACAAGAGACCCAGTACTTC
>TRBV28|TRBJ2-7|TRBD1|NA
CASSLAGTGVYEQYF
TGTGCCAGCAGTTTAGCCGGGACAGGGGTCTACGAGCAGTACTTC
>TRBV28|TRBJ2-1|TRBD2|NA
CASSSVSPLAGGPIDNEQFF
TGTGCCAGCAGTTCGGTCTCGCCACTAGCGGGAGGGCCGATTGACAATGAGCAGTTCTTC
>TRBV4-3|TRBJ2-1|TRBD2|NA
CASSQDLAGRVGEQFF
TGCGCCAGCAGCCAAGATCTGGCGGGGAGGGTTGGAGAGCAGTTCTTC
>TRBV9|TRBJ2-1|NA|NA
CASSAGTQEGEQFF
TGTGCCAGCAGCGCAGGGACTCAGGAGGGTGAGCAGTTCTTC
>TRBV14|TRBJ1-2|NA|NA
CASSHGQGNGYTF
TGTGCCAGCAGCCATGGTCAGGGAAATGGCTACACCTTC
>TRBV29-1|TRBJ2-2|TRBD2|NA
CSVTRLAGMANTGELFF
TGCAGCGTTACGAGACTAGCGGGGATGGCGAACACCGGGGAGCTGTTTTTT
>TRBV3-1/TRBV3-2|TRBJ1-4|TRBD1|NA
CASSQGGTGDEKLFF
TGTGCCAGCAGCCAAGGAGGGACAGGGGATGAAAAACTGTTTTTT
>TRBV19|TRBJ2-2|TRBD2|NA
CASSLLAGAAGELFF
TGTGCCAGTAGCCTACTAGCGGGAGCGGCCGGGGAGCTGTTTTTT
>TRBV13|TRBJ2-3|NA|NA
CASSPSGGTTDTQYF
TGTGCCAGCAGCCCTAGCGGCGGGACAACAGATACGCAGTATTTT
>TRBV30|TRBJ1-5|NA|NA
CAWSYSSNQPQHF
TGTGCCTGGAGCTACAGCAGCAATCAGCCCCAGCATTTT
>TRBV3-1/TRBV3-2|TRBJ2-3|NA|NA
CASSQAGTWGEDTQYF
TGTGCCAGCAGCCAAGCTGGGACTTGGGGCGAGGATACGCAGTATTTT
>TRBV6-6|TRBJ2-5|NA|NA
CASSYNQQGPPETQYF
TGTGCCAGCAGTTACAACCAACAGGGTCCACCAGAGACCCAGTACTTC
>TRBV2|TRBJ1-1|NA|few
CASSEAGRGGTEAFF
TGTGCCAGCAGTGAAGCGGGCAGGGGCGGCACTGAAGCTTTCTTT